This T cell receptor (beta chain) was sequenced for a study of beta chain features in type 1 diabetes. The isolated RNA, all of it, was reverse transcribed, so expressed TCRB transcripts were what got sequenced. The repertoire was sequenced with immunoSEQ multiplex PCR; TCRdb's copy has only in-frame clones and lacks some. The data hold around 300,000 clones, with 11% observed a single time. This CDR3 region has 14 residues. CDR1 is SQVTM and CDR2 is ANQGSEA in the germline V gene. V shed 6 bases and J 4 bases; nucleotides not matched to a gene: 9. The specimen was naive CD4+ T cells from blood. This chain connects TRBV29-1 to TRBJ2-1; 7 bases map to TRBD2. The clonotype comes from a woman in her twenties or thirties in good health. CDR3 nucleotides: TGCAGCGTCGGCCGGGACTACCTATACAATGAGCAGTTCTTC. Encoded protein: CSVGRDYLYNEQFF.